One TCR beta chain is described in this entry. Its antigen is still unknown. The protocol was immunoSEQ multiplex PCR, while the TCRdb copy is restricted to in-frame clones and leaves out a portion. The sample holds some 130,000 clones, approximately 92% seen once. This sample was taken from a study of T cell responses to AZD1222 COVID-19 vaccine. Whole-study results and caveats: The study found vaccine-associated CD4 TCRs spanning spike, dominant at 160-218 and 743-854. A rise in Spike-specific TCR breadth and depth followed two AZD1222 doses. The donors showed a predominance of white British ancestry and of females, with possible underestimation of clonal diversity.

The length of the CDR3 is 15 residues. Germline CDR1 is MDHEN and CDR2 is SYDVKM. Trimming took 5 bases from V and 7 from J, leaving 18 bases between them. The V call is TRBV28, the J call TRBJ1-5; D remains unclear. Sequenced material: peripheral blood, taken 28 days after the second AZD1222 dose. The receptor's source is an adult who received the AZD1222 COVID-19 vaccine. CDR3 DNA sequence: TGTGCCAGCAGTACTCGGCCCTCGGCCTACCAGCCCCAGCATTTT. Amino acid sequence: CASSTRPSAYQPQHF.